The 3 T cell receptor beta chains below were found in one sample sequenced in a study of blood T cell repertoires in COVID-19. Data came from immunoSEQ multiplex PCR; TCRdb stores just in-frame clones and leaves some out. Of a few hundred thousand clones listed, more than 70% are singletons. Sequencing was performed on PBMCs or T cells enriched from blood (not recorded which). Source of these receptors: a man in his forties in a cohort exposed to, infected with or recovered from COVID-19 (not recorded which).

CDR3 sequence (DNA): TGTGCCAGCAGCCCTGGACAGTCCTTCACAGATACGCAGTATTTT. Translation gives CASSPGQSFTDTQYF. This chain links TRBV7-9 with TRBJ2-3; maybe TRBD1 (6 bases). CDR3 length: 15 residues. Trimming took 5 bases from V and 2 from J, leaving 14 bases between them. Germline values: CDR1 SEHNR, CDR2 FQNEAQ (reference sequence). Drawing the rest from reference TRBV7-9 and TRBJ2-3, the complete variable domain is DTGVSQNPRHKITKRGQNVTFRCDPISEHNRLYWYRQTLGQGPEFLTYFQNEAQLEKSRLLSDRFSAERPKGSFSTLEIQRTEQGDSAMYLCASSPGQSFTDTQYFGPGTRLTVL.

This rearrangement joins TRBV7-2 to TRBJ2-1; the D gene is possibly TRBD1 (5 bases). This CDR3 has 16 residues. Germline V lookup: CDR1 SGHTA, CDR2 FQGNSA. Trimming took off 4 bases at V and 5 bases at J, with 18 bases between the two ends. In nucleotides, the CDR3 is TGTGCCAGCAGCTCACAAACAGGACCTCATAACAATGAGCAGTTCTTC. Encoded protein: CASSSQTGPHNNEQFF.

This clone has a single count. The chain is built from TRBV4-1 and TRBJ2-5; no clear D. The germline CDR1 and CDR2 sequences are MGHRA and YSYEKL. This CDR3 is 13 amino acids long. Trimming stripped 3 bases from V and 5 bases from J, with 10 bases between. The CDR3 here is CASSHPSGETQYF. The CDR3 DNA follows: TGCGCCAGCAGCCACCCGTCCGGGGAGACCCAGTACTTC.